The clone carrying this TCR beta chain was counted between two and nine times. These data originate in a study of blood T cell repertoires in COVID-19. This CDR3 region has 15 residues. V lost 0 bases and J lost 7; bases outside the gene matches: 5. Germline V CDR1 and CDR2: LGHNA, YSLEER. The data were produced by immunoSEQ multiplex PCR, yet TCRdb's version contains in-frame clones alone and is incomplete. The sample records approximately 50,000 clones, about 85% being singletons. The chain links TRBV4-3 to TRBJ1-4; 7 bases are a match to TRBD1. The source of this sequence is a man in his 70s with active COVID-19. Specimen: peripheral blood. In DNA form, the CDR3 reads TGCGCCAGCAGCCAAGATCCTAGACAGGGTGAAAAACTGTTTTTT. Amino acids: CASSQDPRQGEKLFF.